This TCR beta chain comes out of a study of blood T cell repertoires in COVID-19. About the research overall: There were acute and convalescent COVID-19 samples, and they came from the United States, Italy and Spain. Sample material is recorded as cDNA or gDNA derived from T cells, B-cell-depleted T cells, or PBMCs.

The germline V gene encodes CDR1 ENHRY and CDR2 SYGVKD. Trimming removed 7 bases from V and 4 bases from J; junction bases left unmatched: 8. CDR3 length equals 14 residues. Original processing methods: Reference gene primer amplification yielded estimated nucleated cell counts. Some clones are missing from TCRdb's copy, which holds only in-frame ones; the method was immunoSEQ multiplex PCR. V, J and clone size are taken as reported in that table, and D and trimming were inferred from the DNA itself. This table holds about 62,000 clones, approximately 86% found once. Sequenced sample: peripheral blood. The sequence was obtained from a man aged 65 to 79 with acute or convalescent COVID-19. The rearrangement joins TRBV10-3 to TRBJ2-5, with 8 positions matching TRBD2. Here the CDR3 DNA reads TGTGCCATCACTAACGGGGGGGCCGGAGAGACCCAGTACTTC. It is translated as CAITNGGAGETQYF.